This T cell receptor beta chain was sequenced in a study of T cell responses to AZD1222 COVID-19 vaccine. Study background: Pooled samples include second doses given at about 4 or 12 weeks. Whole-study findings and limits: Spike-specific TCR breadth and depth were elevated following two AZD1222 doses. Dominant CD4 TCR responses targeted spike regions 160-218 and 743-854.

Note on this clone: Antigen unknown.

Sequencing used immunoSEQ multiplex PCR; TCRdb keeps in-frame clones, though not all of them. This sample yields 100,000 to 150,000 clones, of which about 93% are seen a single time; around 5% belongs to the top ten. This receptor was obtained from an adult in good health. Here the sequenced sample was peripheral blood, taken on day 0 of AZD1222 vaccination.

In DNA form, the CDR3 reads TGTGCCAGCAGTTCTACTAGCGAGCAGTACTTC. Encoded protein: CASSSTSEQYF. This chain connects TRBV28 to TRBJ2-7; a weak D match, TRBD2 (5 bases). Trimming took 4 bases from V and 6 from J, leaving 7 bases between them. Germline assignment: CDR1 MDHEN and CDR2 SYDVKM. CDR3 length: 11 amino acids.